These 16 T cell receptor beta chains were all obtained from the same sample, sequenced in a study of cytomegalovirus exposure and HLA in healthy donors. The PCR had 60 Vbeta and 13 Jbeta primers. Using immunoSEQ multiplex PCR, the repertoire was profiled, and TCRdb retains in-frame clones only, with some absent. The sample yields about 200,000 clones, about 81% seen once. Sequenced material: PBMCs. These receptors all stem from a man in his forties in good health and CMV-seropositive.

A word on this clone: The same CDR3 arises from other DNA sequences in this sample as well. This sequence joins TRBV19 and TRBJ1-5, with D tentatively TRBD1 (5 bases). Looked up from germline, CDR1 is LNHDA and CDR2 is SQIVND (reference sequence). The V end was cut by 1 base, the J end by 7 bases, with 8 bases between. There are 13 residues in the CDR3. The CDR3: CASSIAGNQPQHF. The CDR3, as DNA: TGTGCCAGTAGTATAGCAGGGAACCAGCCCCAGCATTTT.

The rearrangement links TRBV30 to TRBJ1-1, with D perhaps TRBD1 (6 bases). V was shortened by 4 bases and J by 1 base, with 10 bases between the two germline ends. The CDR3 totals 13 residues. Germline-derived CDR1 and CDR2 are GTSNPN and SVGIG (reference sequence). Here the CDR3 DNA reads TGTGCCTGGATCTCACAGGGGAACACTGAAGCTTTCTTT. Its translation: CAWISQGNTEAFF.

The CDR3 DNA reads TGTGCCAGCAGTGCAGGGACAGTGGATAGCAATCAGCCCCAGCATTTT. Its protein is CASSAGTVDSNQPQHF. The rearrangement links TRBV6-1 to TRBJ1-5; TRBD1 aligns across 7 bases. Germline V CDR1 and CDR2: MNHNS, SASEGT. The CDR3 has 16 amino acids. Germline trimming cut 4 bases from V and 0 bases from J; bases unmatched to any gene: 6.

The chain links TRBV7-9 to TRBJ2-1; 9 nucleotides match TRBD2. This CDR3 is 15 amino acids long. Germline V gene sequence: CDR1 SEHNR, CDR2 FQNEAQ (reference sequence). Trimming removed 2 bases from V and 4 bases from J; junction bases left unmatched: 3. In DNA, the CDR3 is TGTGCCAGCAGCTTAATAGCGGGAGTGTACAATGAGCAGTTCTTC. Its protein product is CASSLIAGVYNEQFF.

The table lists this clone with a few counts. The CDR3 reads CASSIDRKARAYGYTF. The CDR3 region has the DNA TGTGCCAGTAGTATAGATCGGAAAGCGCGAGCTTATGGCTACACCTTC. The V call is TRBV19, the J call TRBJ1-2; no clear D gene. The CDR3 sequence is 16 residues long. Germline V CDR1 and CDR2: LNHDA, SQIVND (reference sequence). Trimming cost V 0 bases and J 5 bases, with 16 bases left between them.

CDR3 coding DNA: TGTGCCAGCAGATCCGGGACAACTTATACTAACTATGGCTACACCTTC. Translating it yields CASRSGTTYTNYGYTF. The chain couples TRBV27 to TRBJ1-2; D is possibly TRBD1 (6 bases). This CDR3 comprises 16 residues. From germline, CDR1 is MNHEY and CDR2 SMNVEV (reference sequence). The V and J ends lost 6 bases and 0 bases respectively, with 17 bases between them.

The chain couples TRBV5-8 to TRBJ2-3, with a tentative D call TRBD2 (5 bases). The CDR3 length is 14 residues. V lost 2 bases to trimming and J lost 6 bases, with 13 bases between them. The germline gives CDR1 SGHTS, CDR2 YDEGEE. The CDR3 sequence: CASSLSLSVDTQYF. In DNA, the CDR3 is TGTGCCAGCAGCTTATCCCTTAGCGTGGATACGCAGTATTTT. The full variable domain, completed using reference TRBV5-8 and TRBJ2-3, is EAGVTQSPTHLIKTRGQQATLRCSPISGHTSVYWYQQALGLGLQFLLWYDEGEERNRGNFPPRFSGRQFPNYSSELNVNALELEDSALYLCASSLSLSVDTQYFGPGTRLTVL.

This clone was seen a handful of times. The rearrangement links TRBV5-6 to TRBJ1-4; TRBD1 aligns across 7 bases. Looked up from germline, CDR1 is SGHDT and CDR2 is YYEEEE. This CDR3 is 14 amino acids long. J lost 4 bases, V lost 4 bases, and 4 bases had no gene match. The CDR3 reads CASSAGQFNEKLFF. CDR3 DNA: TGTGCCAGCAGCGCGGGACAGTTTAATGAAAAACTGTTTTTT.

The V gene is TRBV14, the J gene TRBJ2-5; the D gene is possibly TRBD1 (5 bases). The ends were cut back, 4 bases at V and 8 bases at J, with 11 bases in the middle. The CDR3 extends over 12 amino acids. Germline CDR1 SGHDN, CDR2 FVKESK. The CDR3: CASSPDWGTQYF. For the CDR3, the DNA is TGTGCCAGCAGCCCCGACTGGGGCACCCAGTACTTC.

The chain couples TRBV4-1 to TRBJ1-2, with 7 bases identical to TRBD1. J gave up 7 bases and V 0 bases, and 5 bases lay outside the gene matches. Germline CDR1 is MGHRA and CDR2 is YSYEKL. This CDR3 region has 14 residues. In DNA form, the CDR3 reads TGCGCCAGCAGCCAAGATCCCGCAGGGGGTGGCTACACCTTC. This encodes CASSQDPAGGGYTF.

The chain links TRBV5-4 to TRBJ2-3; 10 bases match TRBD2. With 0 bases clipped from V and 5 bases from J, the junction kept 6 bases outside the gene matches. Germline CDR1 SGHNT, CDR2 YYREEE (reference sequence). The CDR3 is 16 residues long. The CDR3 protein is CASSLALAGVGDTQYF. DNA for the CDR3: TGTGCCAGCAGCTTGGCTCTAGCGGGAGTCGGAGATACGCAGTATTTT.

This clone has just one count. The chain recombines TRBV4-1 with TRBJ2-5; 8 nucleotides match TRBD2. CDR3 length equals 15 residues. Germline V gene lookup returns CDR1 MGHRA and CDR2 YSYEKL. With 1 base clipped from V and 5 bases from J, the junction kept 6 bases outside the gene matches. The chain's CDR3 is CASSQAGLEGETQYF. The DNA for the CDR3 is TGCGCCAGCAGCCAAGCGGGACTAGAGGGGGAGACCCAGTACTTC.

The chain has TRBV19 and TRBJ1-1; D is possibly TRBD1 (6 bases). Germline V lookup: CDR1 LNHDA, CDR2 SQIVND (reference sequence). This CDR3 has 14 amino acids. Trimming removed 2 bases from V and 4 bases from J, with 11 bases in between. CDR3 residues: CASSIKRTVTEAFF. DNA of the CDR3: TGTGCCAGTAGTATAAAAAGGACAGTCACTGAAGCTTTCTTT.

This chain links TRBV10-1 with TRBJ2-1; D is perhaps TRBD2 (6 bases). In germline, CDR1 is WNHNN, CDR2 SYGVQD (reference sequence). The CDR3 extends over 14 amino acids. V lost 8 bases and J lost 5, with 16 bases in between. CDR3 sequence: CASSPYGRNNEQFF. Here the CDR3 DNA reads TGCGCCAGCTCACCCTACGGGAGAAACAATGAGCAGTTCTTC.

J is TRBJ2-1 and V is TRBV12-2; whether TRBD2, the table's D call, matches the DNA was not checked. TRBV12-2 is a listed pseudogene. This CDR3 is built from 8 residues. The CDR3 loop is CASRSEFF. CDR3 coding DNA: TGTGCAAGTCGCTCCGAGTTCTTC.

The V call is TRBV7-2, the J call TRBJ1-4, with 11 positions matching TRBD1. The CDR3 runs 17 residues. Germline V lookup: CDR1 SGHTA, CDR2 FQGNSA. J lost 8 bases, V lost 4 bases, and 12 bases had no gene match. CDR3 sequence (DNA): TGTGCCAGCAGCTCTTCCGGACAGGGGGCTTTAGGGGAAAAACTGTTTTTT. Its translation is CASSSSGQGALGEKLFF.